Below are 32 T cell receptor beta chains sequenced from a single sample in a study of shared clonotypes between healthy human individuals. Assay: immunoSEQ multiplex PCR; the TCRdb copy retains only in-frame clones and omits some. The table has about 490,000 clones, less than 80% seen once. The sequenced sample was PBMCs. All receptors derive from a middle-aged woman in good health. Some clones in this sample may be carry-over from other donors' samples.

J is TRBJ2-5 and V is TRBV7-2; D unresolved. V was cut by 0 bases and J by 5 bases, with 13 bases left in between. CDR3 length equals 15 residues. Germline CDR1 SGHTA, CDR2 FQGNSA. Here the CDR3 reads CASSLALPPAETQYF. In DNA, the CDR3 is TGTGCCAGCAGCTTAGCTTTACCCCCAGCCGAGACCCAGTACTTC.

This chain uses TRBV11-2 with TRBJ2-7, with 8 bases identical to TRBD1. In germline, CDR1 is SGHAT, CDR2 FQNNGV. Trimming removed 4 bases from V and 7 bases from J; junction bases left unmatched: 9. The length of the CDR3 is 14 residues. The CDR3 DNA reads TGTGCCAGCAGCTCTGGGACAGGATATGATGAGCAGTACTTC. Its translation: CASSSGTGYDEQYF.

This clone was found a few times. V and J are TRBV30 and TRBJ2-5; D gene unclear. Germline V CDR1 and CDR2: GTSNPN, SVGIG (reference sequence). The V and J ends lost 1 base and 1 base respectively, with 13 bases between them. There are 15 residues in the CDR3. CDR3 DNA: TGTGCCTGGAGTGAATACGAAGCCATCCAAGAGACCCAGTACTTC. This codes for CAWSEYEAIQETQYF.

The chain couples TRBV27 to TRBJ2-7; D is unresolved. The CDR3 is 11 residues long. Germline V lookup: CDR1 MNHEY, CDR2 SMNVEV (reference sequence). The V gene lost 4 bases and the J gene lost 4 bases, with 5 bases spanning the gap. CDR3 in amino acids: CASSSAYEQYF. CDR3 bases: TGTGCCAGCAGTTCTGCGTACGAGCAGTACTTC.

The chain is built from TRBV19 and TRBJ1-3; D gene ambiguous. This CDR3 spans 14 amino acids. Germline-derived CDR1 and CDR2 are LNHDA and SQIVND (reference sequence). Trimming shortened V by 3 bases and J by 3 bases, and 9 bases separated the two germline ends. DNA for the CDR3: TGTGCCAGTAGTATTCAAGCCATTGGAAACACCATATATTTT. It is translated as CASSIQAIGNTIYF.

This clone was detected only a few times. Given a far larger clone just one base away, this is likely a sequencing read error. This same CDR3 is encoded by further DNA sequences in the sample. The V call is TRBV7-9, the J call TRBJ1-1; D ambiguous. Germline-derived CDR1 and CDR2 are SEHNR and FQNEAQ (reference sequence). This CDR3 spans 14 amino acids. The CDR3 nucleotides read TGTGCCAGCAGCCTAGCGGGCAGCCACACTGAAGCTTTCTTT. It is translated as CASSLAGSHTEAFF. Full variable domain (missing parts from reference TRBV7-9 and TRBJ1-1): DTGVSQNPRHKITKRGQNVTFRCDPISEHNRLYWYRQTLGQGPEFLTYFQNEAQLEKSRLLSDRFSAERPKGSFSTLEIQRTEQGDSAMYLCASSLAGSHTEAFFGQGTRLTVV.

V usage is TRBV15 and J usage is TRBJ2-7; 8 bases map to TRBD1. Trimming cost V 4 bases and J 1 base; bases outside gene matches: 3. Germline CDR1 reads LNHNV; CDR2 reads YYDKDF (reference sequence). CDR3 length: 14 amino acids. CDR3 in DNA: TGTGCCACCAGCATGACAGGGGTTTCCTACGAGCAGTACTTC. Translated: CATSMTGVSYEQYF.

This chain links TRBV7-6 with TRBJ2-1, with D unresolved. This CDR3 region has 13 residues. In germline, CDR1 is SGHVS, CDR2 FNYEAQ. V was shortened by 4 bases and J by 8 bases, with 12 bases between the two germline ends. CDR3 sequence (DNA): TGTGCCAGCAGCTCCGGCCTACAATATGAGCAGTTCTTC. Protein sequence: CASSSGLQYEQFF.

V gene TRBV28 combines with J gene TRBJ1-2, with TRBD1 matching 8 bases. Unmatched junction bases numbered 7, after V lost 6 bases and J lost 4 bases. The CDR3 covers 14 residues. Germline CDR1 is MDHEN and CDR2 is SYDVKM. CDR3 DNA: TGTGCCAGCAGGTTAGCGGGACAGGTCTATGGCTACACCTTC. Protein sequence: CASRLAGQVYGYTF.

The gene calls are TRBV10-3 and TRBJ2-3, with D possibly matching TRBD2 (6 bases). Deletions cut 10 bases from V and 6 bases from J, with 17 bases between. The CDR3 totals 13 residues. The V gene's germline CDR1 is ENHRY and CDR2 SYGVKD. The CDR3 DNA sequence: TGTGCCAGCGGGACCATCGCGGGGGATACGCAGTATTTT. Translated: CASGTIAGDTQYF.

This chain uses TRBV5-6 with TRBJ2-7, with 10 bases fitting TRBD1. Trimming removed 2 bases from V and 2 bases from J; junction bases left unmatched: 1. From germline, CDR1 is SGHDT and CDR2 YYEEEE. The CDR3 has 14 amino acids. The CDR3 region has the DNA TGTGCCAGCAGCTTCGGGACAGGGGCCTACGAGCAGTACTTC. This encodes CASSFGTGAYEQYF.

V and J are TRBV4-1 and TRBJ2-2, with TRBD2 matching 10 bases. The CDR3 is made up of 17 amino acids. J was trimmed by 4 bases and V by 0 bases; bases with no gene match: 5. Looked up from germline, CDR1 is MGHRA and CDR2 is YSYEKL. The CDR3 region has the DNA TGCGCCAGCAGCCAAGACCTAGCGGGAGCTGGCACCGGGGAGCTGTTTTTT. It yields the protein CASSQDLAGAGTGELFF.

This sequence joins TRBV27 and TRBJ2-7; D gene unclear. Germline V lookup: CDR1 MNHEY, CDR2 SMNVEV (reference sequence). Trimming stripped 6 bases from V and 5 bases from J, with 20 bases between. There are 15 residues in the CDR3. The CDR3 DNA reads TGTGCCAGCAGCCTTAGTTTTTCCACAACCCACGAGCAGTACTTC. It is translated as CASSLSFSTTHEQYF.

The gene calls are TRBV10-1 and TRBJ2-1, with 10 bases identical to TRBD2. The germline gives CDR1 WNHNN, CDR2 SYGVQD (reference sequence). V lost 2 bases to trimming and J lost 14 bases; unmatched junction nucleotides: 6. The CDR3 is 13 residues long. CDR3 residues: CASSEALAGVKFF. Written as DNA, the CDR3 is TGCGCCAGCAGTGAGGCTCTAGCGGGAGTTAAGTTCTTC.

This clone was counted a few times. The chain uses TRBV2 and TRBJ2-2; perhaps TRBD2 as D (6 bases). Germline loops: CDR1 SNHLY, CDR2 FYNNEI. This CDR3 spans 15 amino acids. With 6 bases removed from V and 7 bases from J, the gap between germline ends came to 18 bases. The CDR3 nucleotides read TGTGCCAGCAGCCTCCTCGTCGTGGAGGGCGGGGAGCTGTTTTTT. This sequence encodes CASSLLVVEGGELFF. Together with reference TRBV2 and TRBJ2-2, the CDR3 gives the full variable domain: EPEVTQTPSHQVTQMGQEVILRCVPISNHLYFYWYRQILGQKVEFLVSFYNNEISEKSEIFDDQFSVERPDGSNFTLKIRSTKLEDSAMYFCASSLLVVEGGELFFGEGSRLTVL.

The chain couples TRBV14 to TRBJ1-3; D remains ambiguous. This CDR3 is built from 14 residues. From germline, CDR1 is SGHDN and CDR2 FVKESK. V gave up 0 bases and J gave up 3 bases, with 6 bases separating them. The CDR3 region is CASSQERVGNTIYF. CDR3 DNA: TGTGCCAGCAGCCAAGAGAGGGTTGGAAACACCATATATTTT.

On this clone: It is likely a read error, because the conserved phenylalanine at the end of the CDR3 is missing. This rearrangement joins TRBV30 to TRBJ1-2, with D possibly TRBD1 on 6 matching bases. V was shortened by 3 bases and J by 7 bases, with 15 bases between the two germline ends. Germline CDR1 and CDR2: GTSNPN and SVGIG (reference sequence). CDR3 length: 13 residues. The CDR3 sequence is CAWSRTGSGGYTS. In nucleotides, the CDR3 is TGTGCCTGGAGCCGAACAGGGAGCGGTGGCTACACCTCC.

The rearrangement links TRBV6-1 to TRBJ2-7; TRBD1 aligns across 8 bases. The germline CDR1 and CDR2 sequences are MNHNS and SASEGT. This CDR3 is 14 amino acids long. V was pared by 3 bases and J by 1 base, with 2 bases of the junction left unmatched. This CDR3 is CASSETGDSYEQYF. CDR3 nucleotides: TGTGCCAGCAGTGAGACAGGGGATTCCTACGAGCAGTACTTC.

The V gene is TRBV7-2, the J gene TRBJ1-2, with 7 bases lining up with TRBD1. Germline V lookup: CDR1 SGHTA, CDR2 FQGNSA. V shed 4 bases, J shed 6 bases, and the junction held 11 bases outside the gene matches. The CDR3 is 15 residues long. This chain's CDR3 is CASSWTAQGIDGYTF. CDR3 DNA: TGTGCCAGCAGCTGGACAGCACAGGGGATTGATGGCTACACCTTC.

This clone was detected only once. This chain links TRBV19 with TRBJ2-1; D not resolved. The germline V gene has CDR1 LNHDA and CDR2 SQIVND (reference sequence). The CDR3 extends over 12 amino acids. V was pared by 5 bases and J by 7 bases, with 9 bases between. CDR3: CASSSVGNEQFF. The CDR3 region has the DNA TGTGCCAGTAGTTCCGTGGGGAATGAGCAGTTCTTC.

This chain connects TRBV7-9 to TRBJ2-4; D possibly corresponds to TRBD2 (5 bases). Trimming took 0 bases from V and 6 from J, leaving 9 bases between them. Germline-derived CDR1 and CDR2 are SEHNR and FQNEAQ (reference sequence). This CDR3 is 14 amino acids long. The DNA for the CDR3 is TGTGCCAGCAGCTTAGCGGGAGAGGTAAACATTCAGTACTTC. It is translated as CASSLAGEVNIQYF.

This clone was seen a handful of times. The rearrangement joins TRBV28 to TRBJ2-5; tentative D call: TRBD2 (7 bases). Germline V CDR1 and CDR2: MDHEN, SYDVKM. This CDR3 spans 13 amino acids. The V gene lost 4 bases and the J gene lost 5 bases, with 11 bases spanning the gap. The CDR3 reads CASSWGGGETQYF. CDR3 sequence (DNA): TGTGCCAGCAGTTGGGGAGGGGGGGAGACCCAGTACTTC.

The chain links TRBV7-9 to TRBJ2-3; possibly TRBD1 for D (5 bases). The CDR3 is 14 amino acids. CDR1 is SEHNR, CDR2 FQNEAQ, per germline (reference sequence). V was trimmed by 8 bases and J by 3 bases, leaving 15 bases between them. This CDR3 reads CASGWAGRTDTQYF. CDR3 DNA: TGTGCCAGCGGGTGGGCAGGGCGGACAGATACGCAGTATTTT.

The CDR3 region is CASSLFSGGWETQYF. Written as DNA, the CDR3 is TGTGCCAGCAGTTTATTTAGCGGTGGTTGGGAGACCCAGTACTTC. The chain combines TRBV27 with TRBJ2-5, with a weak D call TRBD2 (6 bases). Trimming stripped 1 base from V and 5 bases from J, with 14 bases between. Germline assignment: CDR1 MNHEY and CDR2 SMNVEV (reference sequence). The CDR3 extends over 15 amino acids.

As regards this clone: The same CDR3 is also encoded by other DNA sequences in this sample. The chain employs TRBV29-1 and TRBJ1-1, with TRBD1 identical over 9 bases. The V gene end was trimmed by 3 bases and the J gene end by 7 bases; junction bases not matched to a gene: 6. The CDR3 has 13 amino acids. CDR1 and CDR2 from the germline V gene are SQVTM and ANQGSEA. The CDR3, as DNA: TGCAGCGTTGATACAGGGGGCGCGGGTGAAGCTTTCTTT. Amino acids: CSVDTGGAGEAFF.

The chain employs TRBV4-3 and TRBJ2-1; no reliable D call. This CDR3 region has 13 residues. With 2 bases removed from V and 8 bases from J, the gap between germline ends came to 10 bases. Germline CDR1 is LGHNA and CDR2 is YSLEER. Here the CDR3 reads CASSQSDGYEQFF. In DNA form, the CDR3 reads TGCGCCAGCAGCCAATCGGATGGATATGAGCAGTTCTTC.

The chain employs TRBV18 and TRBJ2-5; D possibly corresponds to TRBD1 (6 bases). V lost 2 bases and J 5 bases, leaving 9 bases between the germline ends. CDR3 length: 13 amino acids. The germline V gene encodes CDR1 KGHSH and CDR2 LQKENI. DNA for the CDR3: TGTGCCAGCTCACCAGGGGGCGCGGAGACCCAGTACTTC. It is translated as CASSPGGAETQYF.

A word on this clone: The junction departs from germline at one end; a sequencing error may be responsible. DNA for the CDR3: TGTGCCACCAGCAGAGACCCCGGACTGGGCAACTCCTTCTTCTTC. Encoded protein: CATSRDPGLGNSFFF. The rearrangement joins TRBV15 to TRBJ1-2; no definite D call. Germline V CDR1 and CDR2: LNHNV, YYDKDF (reference sequence). The CDR3 loop spans 15 amino acids.

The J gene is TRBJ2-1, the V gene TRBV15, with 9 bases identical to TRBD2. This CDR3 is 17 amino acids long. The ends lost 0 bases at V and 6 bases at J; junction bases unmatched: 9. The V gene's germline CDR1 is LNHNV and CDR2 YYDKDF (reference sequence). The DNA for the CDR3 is TGTGCCACCAGCAGAGATGTGCGGGAGGGCCTTGGCAATGAGCAGTTCTTC. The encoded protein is CATSRDVREGLGNEQFF.

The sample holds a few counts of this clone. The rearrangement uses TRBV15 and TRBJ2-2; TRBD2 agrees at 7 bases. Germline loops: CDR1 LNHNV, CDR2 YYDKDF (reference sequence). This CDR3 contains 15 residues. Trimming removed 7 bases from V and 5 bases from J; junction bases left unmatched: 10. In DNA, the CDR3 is TGTGCCACCAACCTCGGCGGGAGTGGAACCGGGGAGCTGTTTTTT. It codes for CATNLGGSGTGELFF.

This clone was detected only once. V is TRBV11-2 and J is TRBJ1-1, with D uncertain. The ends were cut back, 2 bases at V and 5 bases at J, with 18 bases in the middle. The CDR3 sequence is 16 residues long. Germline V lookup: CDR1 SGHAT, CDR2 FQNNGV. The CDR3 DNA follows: TGTGCCAGCAGCTTATATGGAGGGCTGGGCGGGACTGAAGCTTTCTTT. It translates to CASSLYGGLGGTEAFF.

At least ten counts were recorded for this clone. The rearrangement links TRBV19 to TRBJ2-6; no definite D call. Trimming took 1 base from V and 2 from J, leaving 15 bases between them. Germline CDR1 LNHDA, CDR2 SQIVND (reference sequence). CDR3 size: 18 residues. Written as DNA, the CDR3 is TGTGCCAGTAGTATAGGGTGGCAGTCCCAACCTGGGGCCAACGTCCTGACTTTC. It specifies CASSIGWQSQPGANVLTF.